The 8 T cell receptor beta chains reported below all come from one sample, sequenced in a study of radiotherapy plus CTLA-4 blockade in lung cancer (dated by TCRdb to the late 2010s). Preparation of the library involved the immunoSEQ multiplex PCR assay. In its TCRdb copy, this immuneACCESS table keeps in-frame sequences only and misses some clones. Where compared with another copy, unresolved V genes explain less than half of these, and the others have no known cause. The sample yields fewer than 140,000 clones; approximately 87% were counted once. Under 3% of the sample is taken by the ten largest. Here the sequenced sample was peripheral blood, taken from a patient treated with radiotherapy plus ipilimumab. These receptors all stem from a human donor with non-small cell lung cancer that progressed on radiotherapy plus ipilimumab. Some clones in this sample may be carry-over from other donors' samples.

The chain is built from TRBV19 and TRBJ1-6; possible D gene TRBD1, 5 bases. The CDR3 runs to 14 residues. The germline V gene encodes CDR1 LNHDA and CDR2 SQIVND (reference sequence). Trimming left V 3 bases short and J 7 bases short, with 10 bases between. CDR3 residues: CASSMWGVNSPLHF. The CDR3 nucleotides read TGTGCCAGTAGTATGTGGGGCGTAAATTCACCCCTCCACTTT.

This chain connects TRBV2 to TRBJ2-5; perhaps TRBD1 as D (7 bases). The CDR3 is made up of 14 amino acids. The V gene lost 4 bases and the J gene lost 4 bases, with 13 bases spanning the gap. Germline loops: CDR1 SNHLY, CDR2 FYNNEI. This CDR3 is CASSVGQGGETQYF. CDR3 DNA sequence: TGTGCCAGCAGTGTGGGCCAGGGGGGAGAGACCCAGTACTTC.

The V call is TRBV5-1, the J call TRBJ1-4; no clear D. The CDR3 covers 17 residues. Trimming stripped 0 bases from V and 0 bases from J, with 12 bases between. CDR1 and CDR2 from the germline V gene are SGHRS and YFSETQ. CDR3: CASSLGIVAATNEKLFF. The CDR3 DNA sequence: TGCGCCAGCAGCTTGGGAATCGTGGCAGCAACTAATGAAAAACTGTTTTTT.

V is TRBV10-3 and J is TRBJ1-3; 7 nucleotides line up with TRBD1. V lost 0 bases and J lost 1; bases outside the gene matches: 9. Germline CDR1 reads ENHRY; CDR2 reads SYGVKD. This CDR3 contains 18 residues. The CDR3 sequence is CAISESRQGFSSGNTIYF. In DNA form, the CDR3 reads TGTGCCATCAGTGAGTCTAGACAGGGATTCAGTTCTGGAAACACCATATATTTT.

The rearrangement uses TRBV29-1 and TRBJ1-4; D may be TRBD1 (5 bases). Looked up from germline, CDR1 is SQVTM and CDR2 is ANQGSEA. Trimming cost V 5 bases and J 8 bases, with 18 bases left between them. The CDR3 is 14 amino acids. CDR3: CSVLPVSGAEKLFF. DNA of the CDR3: TGCAGCGTTCTCCCAGTTAGCGGGGCCGAAAAACTGTTTTTT.

The chain joins TRBV11-3 to TRBJ2-3, with 12 bases matching TRBD2. Germline assignment: CDR1 SGHNT and CDR2 YENEEA. The CDR3 loop spans 15 amino acids. Trimming at V came to 5 bases and at J to 4 bases, leaving 4 bases not matched to a gene. The CDR3: CASSRTSGVPDTQYF. CDR3 sequence (DNA): TGTGCCAGCAGCCGGACTAGCGGGGTACCAGATACGCAGTATTTT.

The rearrangement joins TRBV19 to TRBJ1-6, with 10 bases fitting TRBD1. The CDR3 sequence is 15 residues long. Germline assignment: CDR1 LNHDA and CDR2 SQIVND (reference sequence). The V and J ends lost 7 bases and 6 bases, in that order; junction bases with no gene match: 6. CDR3 loop: CASNLGTGVNSPLHF. As DNA, the CDR3 is TGTGCCAGTAATCTTGGGACAGGGGTTAATTCACCCCTCCACTTT.

V is TRBV7-2 and J is TRBJ1-4, with unresolved D. Germline V gene data show CDR1 as SGHTA and CDR2 as FQGNSA. Trimming shortened V by 5 bases and J by 7 bases, and 17 bases separated the two germline ends. The CDR3 spans 15 residues. CDR3 sequence reads: CASSPRGQEFEKLFF. DNA of the CDR3: TGTGCCAGCAGCCCCCGCGGGCAAGAATTTGAAAAACTGTTTTTT.